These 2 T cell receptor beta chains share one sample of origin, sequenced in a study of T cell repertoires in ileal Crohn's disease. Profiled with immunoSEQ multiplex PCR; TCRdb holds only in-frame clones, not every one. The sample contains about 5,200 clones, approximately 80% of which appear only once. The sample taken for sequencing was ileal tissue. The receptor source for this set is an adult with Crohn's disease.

CDR3 nucleotide sequence: TGTGCCAGTAGTATTGGGAGGATCACAGATACGCAGTATTTT. Protein sequence: CASSIGRITDTQYF. The rearrangement joins TRBV19 to TRBJ2-3; TRBD2 might be the D (6 bases). This CDR3 has 14 amino acids. Germline V CDR1 and CDR2: LNHDA, SQIVND (reference sequence). V lost 3 bases to trimming and J lost 2 bases, with 9 bases between them. Complete variable domain (other parts from reference TRBV19 and TRBJ2-3): DGGITQSPKYLFRKEGQNVTLSCEQNLNHDAMYWYRQDPGQGLRLIYYSQIVNDFQKGDIAEGYSVSREKKESFPLTVTSAQKNPTAFYLCASSIGRITDTQYFGPGTRLTVL.

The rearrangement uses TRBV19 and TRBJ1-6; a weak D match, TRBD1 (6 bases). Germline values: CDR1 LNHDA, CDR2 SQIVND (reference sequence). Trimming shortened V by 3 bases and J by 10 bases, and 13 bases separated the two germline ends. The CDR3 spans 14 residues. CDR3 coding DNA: TGTGCCAGTAGTATCGCAGGGGCAGCGTCACCCCTCCACTTT. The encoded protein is CASSIAGAASPLHF.